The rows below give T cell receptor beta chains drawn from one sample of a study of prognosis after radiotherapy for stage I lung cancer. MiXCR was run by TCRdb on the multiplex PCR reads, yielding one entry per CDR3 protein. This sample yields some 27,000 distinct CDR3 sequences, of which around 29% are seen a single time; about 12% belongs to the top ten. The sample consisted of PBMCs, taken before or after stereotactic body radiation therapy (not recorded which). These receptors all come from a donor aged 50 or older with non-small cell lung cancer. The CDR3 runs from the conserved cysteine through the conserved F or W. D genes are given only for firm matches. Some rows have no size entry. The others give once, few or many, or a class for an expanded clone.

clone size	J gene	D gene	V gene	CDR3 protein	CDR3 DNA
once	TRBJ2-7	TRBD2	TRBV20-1	CSARDLDPSSGRAWSYEQYF	TGCAGTGCTAGAGACCTCGACCCGTCTAGCGGGAGGGCCTGGTCCTACGAGCAGTACTTC
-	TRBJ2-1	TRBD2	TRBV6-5	CASSYSGGPVGNEQFF	TGTGCCAGCAGTTACTCGGGAGGGCCTGTGGGCAATGAGCAGTTCTTC
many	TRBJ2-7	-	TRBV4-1	CASSQGGGLRSGYEQYF	TGCGCCAGCAGCCAAGGTGGCGGACTGCGGTCGGGCTACGAGCAGTACTTC
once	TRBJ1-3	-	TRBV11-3	CASSLGRRNTIYF	TGTGCCAGCAGCTTAGGACGGAGGAACACCATATATTTT
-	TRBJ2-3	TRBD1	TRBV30	CAWSEQGVLTDTQYF	TGTGCCTGGAGTGAACAGGGGGTGTTAACAGATACGCAGTATTTT
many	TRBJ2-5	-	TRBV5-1	CASREGTSQETQYF	TGCGCCAGCCGAGAAGGGACTTCCCAAGAGACCCAGTACTTC
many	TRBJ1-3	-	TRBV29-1	CSVAEFNSGNTIYF	TGCAGCGTTGCGGAGTTTAACTCTGGAAACACCATATATTTT
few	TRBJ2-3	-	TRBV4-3	CASSQDSWEEGTDTQYF	TGCGCCAGCAGCCAAGATTCGTGGGAGGAGGGCACAGATACGCAGTATTTT
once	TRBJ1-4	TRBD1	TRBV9	CASSVGWTGGSMVSTNEKLFF	TGTGCCAGCAGCGTAGGCTGGACAGGGGGATCCATGGTCTCGACTAATGAAAAACTGTTTTTT
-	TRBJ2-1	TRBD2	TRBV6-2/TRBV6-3	CATRTSGGFYNEQFF	TGTGCCACCAGAACTAGCGGGGGATTCTACAATGAGCAGTTCTTC
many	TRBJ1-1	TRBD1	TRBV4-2	CASSHAGTGSTYTEAFF	TGTGCCAGCAGCCATGCCGGGACAGGGTCGACATACACTGAAGCTTTCTTT
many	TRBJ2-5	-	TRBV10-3	CAISVAPGNQETQYF	TGTGCCATCAGTGTGGCTCCCGGAAACCAAGAGACCCAGTACTTC
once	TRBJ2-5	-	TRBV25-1	CASSGVEETQYF	TGTGCCAGCTCGGGGGTGGAAGAGACCCAGTACTTC
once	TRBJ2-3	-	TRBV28	CASSLWTSWVFTDTQYF	TGTGCCAGCAGTTTATGGACTAGTTGGGTTTTCACAGATACGCAGTATTTT
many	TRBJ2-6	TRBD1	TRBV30	CAFPGDRAGANVLTF	TGTGCCTTCCCCGGGGACAGGGCTGGGGCCAACGTCCTGACTTTC
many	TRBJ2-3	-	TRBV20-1	CSAQDEGGAKDTQYF	TGCAGTGCTCAAGATGAGGGGGGGGCAAAAGATACGCAGTATTTT
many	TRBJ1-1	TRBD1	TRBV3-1	CASSRRTGGNTEAFF	TGTGCCAGCAGCCGACGGACAGGGGGGAACACTGAAGCTTTCTTT
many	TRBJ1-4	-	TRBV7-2	CASSLDPPPNEKLFF	TGTGCCAGCAGCTTGGATCCACCTCCTAATGAAAAACTGTTTTTT
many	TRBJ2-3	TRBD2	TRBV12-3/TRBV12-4	CASSSPTSGSTDTQYF	TGTGCCAGCAGTTCCCCAACTAGCGGGAGCACAGATACGCAGTATTTT
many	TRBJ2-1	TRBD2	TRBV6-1	CASGGASGELVFF	TGTGCCAGCGGGGGGGCTAGCGGGGAATTGGTGTTCTTC
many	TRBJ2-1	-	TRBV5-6	CASSSDWNNEQFF	TGTGCCAGCAGCTCAGACTGGAACAATGAGCAGTTCTTC
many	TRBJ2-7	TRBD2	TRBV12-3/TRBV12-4	CASRLAGGEFEQYF	TGTGCCAGCAGGCTAGCGGGAGGGGAGTTCGAGCAGTACTTC
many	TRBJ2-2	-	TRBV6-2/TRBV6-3	CASSSQYTGELFF	TGTGCCAGCAGTTCACAGTACACCGGGGAGCTGTTTTTT